A selection of T cell receptor beta chains follows, all from one sample in a study of T-cell memory formation after mild COVID-19. TCRdb re-called the 5' RACE reads with MiXCR, one entry per CDR3 protein. This table holds hundreds of thousands of distinct CDR3 sequences, around 8% found once. Specimen: PBMCs or a T cell subset sorted from them (not recorded which). Receptor source: a man aged 18-30 years who had mild COVID-19 (a few samples of this study predate the infection). Cell type and time point are not known. Both conserved end residues are part of each CDR3. Each record gives: J gene, CDR3 length, V gene, D gene, clone size, CDR3 DNA, CDR3 protein. A D gene is named only where the DNA matches it firmly. The size field is filled for only some rows; it gives once, few, many or a size class.

>TRBJ1-1|14|TRBV9|NA|few
TGTGCCAGCAGCGCGACACCCCTGAAGACTGAAGCTTTCTTT
CASSATPLKTEAFF
>TRBJ2-3|16|TRBV4-2|NA|NA
TGTGCCAGCAGCCAAGTCCGACTTAGAGGCACAGATACGCAGTATTTT
CASSQVRLRGTDTQYF
>TRBJ1-1|13|TRBV4-3|NA|NA
TGCGCCAGCAGCCAAGATCAGGATCTTGAAGCTTTCTTT
CASSQDQDLEAFF
>TRBJ2-6|15|TRBV6-1|NA|NA
TGTGCCAGCAGTGTAAGGCAATCCGGGGCCAACGTCCTGACTTTC
CASSVRQSGANVLTF
>TRBJ2-3|17|TRBV5-1|TRBD1|few
TGCGCCAGCAGCCTCACCCGGACAGGCTTGGGCACAGATACGCAGTATTTT
CASSLTRTGLGTDTQYF
>TRBJ2-5|14|TRBV7-2|NA|many
TGTGCCAGCAGCCCTTCCCGGGTTCAAGAGACCCAGTACTTC
CASSPSRVQETQYF
>TRBJ2-6|16|TRBV27|NA|NA
TGTGCCAGCAGTTTAGTTCGGCTCTCTGGGGCCAACGTCCTGACTTTC
CASSLVRLSGANVLTF
>TRBJ1-2|11|TRBV9|NA|NA
TGTGCCAGCAGCGCAGACAGGGGCTACACCTTC
CASSADRGYTF
>TRBJ1-1|15|TRBV5-1|NA|few
TGCGCCAGCAGCTTGGAAGTGGCAGGGGTACGCGAGGCTTTCTTT
CASSLEVAGVREAFF
>TRBJ2-3|16|TRBV4-2|TRBD2|few
TGTGCCAGCAGCCTTGGGACTAGCCGACAACCAGATACGCAGTATTTT
CASSLGTSRQPDTQYF
>TRBJ1-2|14|TRBV4-3|NA|few
TGCGCCAGCAGCCGCACGCCCCCCGGGGACGGCTACACCTTC
CASSRTPPGDGYTF
>TRBJ1-1|14|TRBV4-1|NA|NA
TGCGCCAGCAGCCAAGAACCAATGGGGTATGAAGCTTTCTTT
CASSQEPMGYEAFF
>TRBJ2-3|14|TRBV20-1|NA|few
TGCAGTGCTACCAGGGGCCCTAGCACAGATACGCAGTATTTT
CSATRGPSTDTQYF
>TRBJ1-5|20|TRBV4-1|NA|many
TGCGCCAGCAGCCAAGGAACCCTAGCCGGCCCACGGTATAGCAATCAGCCCCAGCATTTT
CASSQGTLAGPRYSNQPQHF
>TRBJ2-7|17|TRBV7-9|TRBD2|NA
TGTGCCAGCAGCAGTCCCCTGTCCGGGAGGTCCCCCTACGAGCAGTACTTC
CASSSPLSGRSPYEQYF
>TRBJ2-2|14|TRBV29-1|NA|few
TGCAGCGTCGACAGATTACCGAACACCGGGGAGCTGTTTTTT
CSVDRLPNTGELFF
>TRBJ2-2|16|TRBV4-2|TRBD1|NA
TGTGCCAGCAGCCGTGCCGGGACAGGGCACACCGGGGAGCTGTTTTTT
CASSRAGTGHTGELFF
>TRBJ2-1|15|TRBV12-3/TRBV12-4|TRBD1|NA
TGTGCCAGCAGTCGTCGGACAGGGGCCTACAATGAGCAGTTCTTC
CASSRRTGAYNEQFF
>TRBJ2-5|17|TRBV7-2|TRBD1|few
TGTGCCAGCAGCTTATACCGGGACAGGGTAACGCAAGAGACCCAGTACTTC
CASSLYRDRVTQETQYF
>TRBJ2-3|16|TRBV4-1|NA|many
TGCGCCAGCAGCCAAGAAACTAGCCCAAGCACAGATACGCAGTATTTT
CASSQETSPSTDTQYF
>TRBJ2-5|15|TRBV4-2|NA|few
TGTGCCAGCAGCCCGCGGTCGGTGGGGGCGGGCGACCAGTACTTC
CASSPRSVGAGDQYF
>TRBJ1-1|13|TRBV28|NA|few
TGTGCCAGCCGAGACAGGACGAACACTGAAGCTTTCTTT
CASRDRTNTEAFF
>TRBJ2-3|17|TRBV5-1|TRBD2|NA
TGCGCCAGCAGCTTGGATCCTAGCGGGACTCTCACAGATACGCAGTATTTT
CASSLDPSGTLTDTQYF
>TRBJ2-5|16|TRBV28|TRBD2|NA
TGTGCCAGCAGGGTACTAGCGGGGGCACCACAAGAGACCCAGTACTTC
CASRVLAGAPQETQYF
>TRBJ1-5|15|TRBV28|NA|NA
TGTGCCAGCGGCTCATCCGGGTTTAGCAATCAGCCCCAGCATTTT
CASGSSGFSNQPQHF
>TRBJ2-5|14|TRBV19|NA|few
TGTGCCAGTAGGACCGGACGGGGCCAAGAGACCCAGTACTTC
CASRTGRGQETQYF
>TRBJ1-2|15|TRBV25-1|TRBD1|few
TGTGCCAGCAGTGAAAGGACAGGGAGCAGCTATGGCTACACCTTC
CASSERTGSSYGYTF
>TRBJ1-3|13|TRBV20-1|TRBD1|few
TGCAGTGTGCGCAGACAGGGGCGAAACACCATATATTTT
CSVRRQGRNTIYF
>TRBJ2-1|15|TRBV4-2|NA|many
TGTGCCAGCAGCCAGGAGTCCGGGGGCCACAATGAGCAGTTCTTC
CASSQESGGHNEQFF
>TRBJ2-1|15|TRBV7-2|NA|few
TGTGCCAGCTTATCGGGCAGGGGCTCCCCCAATGAGCAGTTCTTC
CASLSGRGSPNEQFF
>TRBJ1-1|14|TRBV7-9|NA|few
TGTGCCAGCAGCTTCGGGACGGTGGTCACTGAAGCTTTCTTT
CASSFGTVVTEAFF
>TRBJ2-2|16|TRBV7-3|TRBD2|few
TGTGCCAGCAGCTTATCGGGGGGTCCGGACACCGGGGAGCTGTTTTTT
CASSLSGGPDTGELFF
>TRBJ1-2|15|TRBV5-1|NA|few
TGCGCCAGCAGTATTACGGGGGTACTTAACTATGGCTACACCTTC
CASSITGVLNYGYTF
>TRBJ2-1|15|TRBV6-2/TRBV6-3|NA|NA
TGTGCCAGCAGTTACGGGTTAGCAGGGTACAATGAGCAGTTCTTC
CASSYGLAGYNEQFF
>TRBJ2-4|15|TRBV5-6|NA|NA
TGTGCCAGCAGTTCAGGGTTTACGGCCAAAAACATTCAGTACTTC
CASSSGFTAKNIQYF
>TRBJ2-5|12|TRBV6-5|NA|NA
TGTGCCAGCAACGGCCCAGGAGAGACCCAGTACTTC
CASNGPGETQYF
>TRBJ2-1|14|TRBV12-3/TRBV12-4|NA|many
TGTGCCAGCAGTCCTCAATTCGTGGGTGGGGAGCAGTTCTTC
CASSPQFVGGEQFF
>TRBJ2-3|15|TRBV15|TRBD2|NA
TGTGCCACCAGCAGAGATCGGCTAGCGGGGGATACGCAGTATTTT
CATSRDRLAGDTQYF
>TRBJ2-5|15|TRBV15|NA|NA
TGTGCCACCAGCAGAGATGGTCACCTCCAAGAGACCCAGTACTTC
CATSRDGHLQETQYF
>TRBJ2-5|16|TRBV9|TRBD2|few
TGTGCCAGCAGCGTAGGGGTTAGCGGGGCCCGGGAGACCCAGTACTTC
CASSVGVSGARETQYF
>TRBJ1-1|11|TRBV7-8|NA|many
TGTGCCAGCAGCAAAGATAGGTCCTGGGTCTTC
CASSKDRSWVF
>TRBJ2-2|15|TRBV6-2/TRBV6-3|TRBD2|NA
TGTGCCAGCAGTTCCGCGGGGGGGCCAACCGGGGAGCTGTTTTTT
CASSSAGGPTGELFF
>TRBJ2-7|15|TRBV6-5|TRBD2|many
TGTGCCAGCAGTTACTCGCCTAGCGGCTCCTACGAGCAGTACTTC
CASSYSPSGSYEQYF
>TRBJ2-1|15|TRBV5-1|NA|few
TGCGCCAGCAGCTTAACCGGGACAACAGACAATGAGCAGTTCTTC
CASSLTGTTDNEQFF
>TRBJ2-7|14|TRBV5-4|NA|few
TGTGCCAGCAGCTTCACGGGGGAGAGAGGCGAGCAGTACTTC
CASSFTGERGEQYF
>TRBJ2-5|14|TRBV7-6|NA|NA
TGTGCCAGCAGCGTTAGTGGCAGGGGCGAGACCCAGTACTTC
CASSVSGRGETQYF
>TRBJ1-1|13|TRBV12-3/TRBV12-4|NA|NA
TGTGCCAGCAGGGTCGCCGAAGGCACTGAAGCTTTCTTT
CASRVAEGTEAFF
>TRBJ2-1|17|TRBV15|NA|few
TGTGCCACCAGCAGAGATGGGTTCGGGGGCTCCTACAATGAGCAGTTCTTC
CATSRDGFGGSYNEQFF